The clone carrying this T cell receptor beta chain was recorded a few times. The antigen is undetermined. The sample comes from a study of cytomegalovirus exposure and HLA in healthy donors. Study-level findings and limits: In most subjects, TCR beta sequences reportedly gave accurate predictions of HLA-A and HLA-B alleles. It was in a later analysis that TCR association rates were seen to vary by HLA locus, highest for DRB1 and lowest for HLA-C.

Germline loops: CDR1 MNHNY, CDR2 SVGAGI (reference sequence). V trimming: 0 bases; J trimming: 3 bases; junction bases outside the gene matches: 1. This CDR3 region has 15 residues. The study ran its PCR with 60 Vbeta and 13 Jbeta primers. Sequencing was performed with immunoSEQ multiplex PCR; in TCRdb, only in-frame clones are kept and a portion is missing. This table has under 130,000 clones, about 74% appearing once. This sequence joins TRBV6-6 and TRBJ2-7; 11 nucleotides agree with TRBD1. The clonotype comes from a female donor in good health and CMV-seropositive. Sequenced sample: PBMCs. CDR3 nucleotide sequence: TGTGCCAGCAGTTACTCGGGGACAGGGGGCTACGAGCAGTACTTC. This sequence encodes CASSYSGTGGYEQYF.